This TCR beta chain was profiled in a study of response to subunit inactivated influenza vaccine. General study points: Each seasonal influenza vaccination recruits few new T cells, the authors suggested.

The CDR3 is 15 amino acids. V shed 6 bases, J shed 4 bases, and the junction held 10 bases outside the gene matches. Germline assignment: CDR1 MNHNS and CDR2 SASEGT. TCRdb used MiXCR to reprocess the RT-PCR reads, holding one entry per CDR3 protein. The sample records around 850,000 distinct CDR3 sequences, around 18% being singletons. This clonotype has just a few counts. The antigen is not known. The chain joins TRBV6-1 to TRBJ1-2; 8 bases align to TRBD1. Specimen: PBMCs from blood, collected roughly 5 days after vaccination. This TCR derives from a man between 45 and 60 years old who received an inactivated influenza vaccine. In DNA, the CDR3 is TGTGCCAGCAGGGACAGGGCCTCACTCTTCTATGGCTACACCTTC. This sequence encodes CASRDRASLFYGYTF.